This paragraph reports one T cell receptor (beta chain). The sample comes from a study of blood T cell repertoires in COVID-19. How the authors handled the data: Using reference gene primer amplification, nucleated cell counts were estimated. Data came from immunoSEQ multiplex PCR; TCRdb stores just in-frame clones and leaves some out. The V and J calls and clone size are taken from that table; D and trimming were inferred from the DNA. This sample has about 530,000 clones; 70% to 90% occur once, and the top ten carry less than 9.5%. V lost 9 bases and J lost 6; bases outside the gene matches: 16. Per the germline V gene, CDR1 is LNHDA and CDR2 is SQIVND (reference sequence). This CDR3 is 15 amino acids long.

This chain connects TRBV19 to TRBJ1-2; 7 bases agree with TRBD1. The clonotype comes from a woman in her forties or fifties with COVID-19, enrolled during active disease. The sequenced material came from peripheral blood. Written as DNA, the CDR3 is TGTGCCAGCCGGGACAGCCTGGGGTTATTGAATGGCTACACCTTC. Its protein is CASRDSLGLLNGYTF. Filled out from reference TRBV19 and TRBJ1-2, the complete variable domain reads DGGITQSPKYLFRKEGQNVTLSCEQNLNHDAMYWYRQDPGQGLRLIYYSQIVNDFQKGDIAEGYSVSREKKESFPLTVTSAQKNPTAFYLCASRDSLGLLNGYTFGSGTRLTVV.